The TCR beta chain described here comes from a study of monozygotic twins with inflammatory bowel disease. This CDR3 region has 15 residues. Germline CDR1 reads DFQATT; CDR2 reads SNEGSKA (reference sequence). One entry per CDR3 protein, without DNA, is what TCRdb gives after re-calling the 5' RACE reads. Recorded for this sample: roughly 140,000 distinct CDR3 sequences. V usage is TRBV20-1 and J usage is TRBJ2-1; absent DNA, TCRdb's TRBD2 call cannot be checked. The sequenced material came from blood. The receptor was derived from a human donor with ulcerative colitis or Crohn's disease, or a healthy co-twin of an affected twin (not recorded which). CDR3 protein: CSATYSGGYYNEQFF.